A selection of T cell receptor beta chains follows, all from one sample in a study of CD4 T cell repertoires in COVID-19. TCRdb's copy holds only in-frame clones and misses some; the assay was immunoSEQ multiplex PCR. The sample has 70,000 to 95,000 clones, about four fifths seen once. The sequenced sample was CD4+ T cells from peripheral blood, obtained after recovery from COVID-19. The receptors here all came from a human donor who had COVID-19. The CDR3 runs from the conserved cysteine through the conserved F or W. The D gene is left open where the match is weak. The listing skips clone size in some rows; elsewhere it reads once, few, many or a size class.

d_gene,abundance,v_gene,j_gene,CDR3nt,CDR3aa
-,-,TRBV19,TRBJ2-3,TGTGCCAGTAGTGGGACTCGGCCGGGGGAAGATACGCAGTATTTT,CASSGTRPGEDTQYF
TRBD2,-,TRBV3-1/TRBV3-2,TRBJ2-5,TGTGCCAGCAGCCGGGCGAGCGGGGAAGGTGAGACCCAGTACTTC,CASSRASGEGETQYF
-,few,TRBV5-6,TRBJ2-7,TGTGCCAGCAGCTTGGGGGGCGGAGGAGCCTACGAGCAGTACTTC,CASSLGGGGAYEQYF
-,few,TRBV7-3,TRBJ1-6,TGTGCCAGCAGCTCGACAGGCTCTAATTCACCCCTCCACTTT,CASSSTGSNSPLHF
-,-,TRBV11-2,TRBJ2-2,TGTGCCAGCAGCTCACCATCGAGACCGACCGGGGAGCTGTTTTTT,CASSSPSRPTGELFF
TRBD1,-,TRBV7-9,TRBJ2-7,TGTGCCAGCAGCCTCGACAGGGATAGGGAGCAGTACTTC,CASSLDRDREQYF
TRBD1,-,TRBV25-1,TRBJ1-2,TGTGCCAGCGCGGCGGGACAGGATATAGGCTACACCTTC,CASAAGQDIGYTF
TRBD1,-,TRBV19,TRBJ1-5,TGTGCCAGTGTCGTGGGGAGACAGGGGAATCAGCCCCAGCATTTT,CASVVGRQGNQPQHF
TRBD2,-,TRBV7-2,TRBJ2-1,TGTGCCAGCAGCTTAGCTTCGACTAGCGGGAAATACAATGAGCAGTTCTTC,CASSLASTSGKYNEQFF
-,-,TRBV15,TRBJ1-5,TGTGCCACCAGCAGAGATAATTCTGGTCAGCCCCAGCATTTT,CATSRDNSGQPQHF
-,few,TRBV6-4,TRBJ1-1,TGTGCCAGCAGTCCAGAGGAAAACACTGAAGCTTTCTTT,CASSPEENTEAFF
TRBD2,-,TRBV6-5,TRBJ2-1,TGTGCCAGCAGCCTAGGGAGGGTACCCAATGAGCAGTTCTTC,CASSLGRVPNEQFF
TRBD1,-,TRBV6-5,TRBJ2-7,TGTGCCAGCAGCGGGGACAGGAGGTTCCGGGAGCAGTACTTC,CASSGDRRFREQYF
TRBD1,-,TRBV6-5,TRBJ2-7,TGTGCCAGCCAGATCCAGGGGGTTGGTCCCTACGAGCAGTACTTC,CASQIQGVGPYEQYF
TRBD1,-,TRBV28,TRBJ1-4,TGTGCCAGCAGTCTCCAGGGGGTTAATGAAAAACTGTTTTTT,CASSLQGVNEKLFF
-,-,TRBV6-5,TRBJ2-3,TGTGCCAGCCTAGGCACTCGAGATACGCAGTATTTT,CASLGTRDTQYF
TRBD1,many,TRBV19,TRBJ2-3,TGTGCCTACCAAGGAGACAGGGGGCGTACAGATACGCAGTATTTT,CAYQGDRGRTDTQYF
TRBD2,-,TRBV3-1/TRBV3-2,TRBJ2-6,TGTGCCAGCAGCCACAGCGGGACGGGACTCTCTGGGGCCAACGTCCTGACTTTC,CASSHSGTGLSGANVLTF
-,-,TRBV7-9,TRBJ2-6,TGTGCCAGCAGTTATCCGTCCCCCTCTGGGGCCAACGTCCTGACTTTC,CASSYPSPSGANVLTF
TRBD1,-,TRBV15,TRBJ2-7,TGTGCCACCAGCAGAGATACAGGGGGCGGCTACGAGCAGTACTTC,CATSRDTGGGYEQYF
TRBD1,-,TRBV24-1,TRBJ2-5,TGTGCCACCAGTGATTTCGGACAGGGGCGGGAGACCCAGTACTTC,CATSDFGQGRETQYF
-,-,TRBV19,TRBJ1-1,TGTGCCAGTAGTAGGATTCAGGGTGTCACTGAAGCTTTCTTT,CASSRIQGVTEAFF
-,-,TRBV18,TRBJ2-5,TGTGCCAGCTCACCACCGTTCGGTCTCCAAGAGACCCAGTACTTC,CASSPPFGLQETQYF
-,-,TRBV12-3/TRBV12-4,TRBJ1-2,TGTGCCAGCAGTTTAGGGCAGTTCTATGGCTACACCTTC,CASSLGQFYGYTF
-,-,TRBV20-1,TRBJ2-1,TGCAGTGCGGGGGAAGAACGGCAGTTCTTC,CSAGEERQFF